This record looks at one TCR beta chain sequence and its context. The data derive from a study of blood T cell repertoires in COVID-19. Study details: Acute and convalescent COVID-19 samples came from the United States, Italy and Spain. From T cells, B-cell-depleted T cells, or PBMCs came the material, which was cDNA or gDNA.

Authors' methods: Nucleated cell number was recorded as an estimate derived from reference gene primer amplification. Sequenced by immunoSEQ multiplex PCR; TCRdb stores in-frame clones only, minus some. That table is the source of V, J and clone size, and D and trimming were worked out from the DNA. The profile shows around 95,000 clones, 80% to 90% of them singletons. In germline, CDR1 is KGHSH, CDR2 LQKENI. The CDR3 is 17 amino acids. Trimming at V came to 3 bases and at J to 0 bases, leaving 10 bases not matched to a gene. The chain uses TRBV18 and TRBJ1-2; 7 bases agree with TRBD1. Sequenced: peripheral blood. The receptor comes from a human donor in a cohort sampled during active COVID-19. CDR3 in amino acids: CASSPIPGTAANYGYTF. The CDR3 coding sequence is TGTGCCAGCTCACCTATCCCCGGGACAGCCGCTAACTATGGCTACACCTTC.